The next 32 T cell receptor beta chains were all read from a single sample in a study of T cell changes during pregnancy in multiple sclerosis. Sequencing was performed with immunoSEQ multiplex PCR; in TCRdb, only in-frame clones are kept and a portion is missing. Of 65,000 to 95,000 clones in the sample, 94% were seen once. The sequences come from peripheral blood, collected in the second trimester of pregnancy. The receptor set was obtained from a female donor in good health, enrolled as a control in a pregnancy study.

The chain has TRBV13 and TRBJ2-4; 7 bases agree with TRBD1. J gave up 0 bases and V 5 bases, and 1 base lay outside the gene matches. Per germline, CDR1 PRHDT and CDR2 FYEKMQ (reference sequence). CDR3 length equals 14 residues. CDR3 DNA sequence: TGTGCCAGCAGCCCAGGGGGAGCCAAAAACATTCAGTACTTC. The encoded protein is CASSPGGAKNIQYF.

This rearrangement joins TRBV11-2 to TRBJ1-1, with 9 nucleotides matching TRBD1. Germline V gives CDR1 SGHAT, CDR2 FQNNGV. V lost 5 bases, J lost 6 bases, and 4 bases stayed unmatched. The CDR3 is 13 amino acids. The CDR3: CASSPDRGAEAFF. In DNA form, the CDR3 reads TGTGCCAGCAGCCCGGACAGGGGAGCTGAAGCTTTCTTT.

The genes are TRBV4-1 and TRBJ1-1, with unresolved D. CDR1 MGHRA and CDR2 YSYEKL come from the germline V gene. This CDR3 is built from 15 residues. V shed 0 bases and J shed 0 bases, with 8 bases lying between them. CDR3 residues: CASSQEEGLNTEAFF. CDR3 DNA: TGCGCCAGCAGCCAAGAGGAGGGCCTGAACACTGAAGCTTTCTTT.

The chain carries TRBV19 and TRBJ2-2; 8 nucleotides agree with TRBD2. Per germline, CDR1 LNHDA and CDR2 SQIVND (reference sequence). J lost 1 base, V lost 7 bases, and 5 bases had no gene match. The CDR3 loop spans 15 amino acids. This CDR3 reads CASTGGEVNTGELFF. The CDR3 nucleotides read TGTGCCAGTACGGGGGGGGAAGTGAACACCGGGGAGCTGTTTTTT.

V and J are TRBV5-1 and TRBJ2-3, with TRBD1 matching 9 bases. Germline V gene lookup returns CDR1 SGHRS and CDR2 YFSETQ. V trimming: 3 bases; J trimming: 6 bases; junction bases outside the gene matches: 14. The CDR3 has 17 residues. This CDR3 is CASSSKTGTGHSDTQYF. CDR3 nucleotide sequence: TGCGCCAGCAGCTCCAAGACCGGGACAGGGCACAGTGATACGCAGTATTTT. Full variable domain (missing parts from reference TRBV5-1 and TRBJ2-3): KAGVTQTPRYLIKTRGQQVTLSCSPISGHRSVSWYQQTPGQGLQFLFEYFSETQRNKGNFPGRFSGRQFSNSRSEMNVSTLELGDSALYLCASSSKTGTGHSDTQYFGPGTRLTVL.

The chain has TRBV5-5 and TRBJ2-7, with 7 positions matching TRBD1. Germline V gene sequence: CDR1 SGHKS, CDR2 YYEKEE (reference sequence). The CDR3 has 15 amino acids. The J segment lost 2 bases and the V segment lost 5 bases, leaving 10 bases of the junction unmatched. In DNA, the CDR3 is TGTGCCAGCAGGGGATTCGACAGGGCTGCCTACGAGCAGTACTTC. It encodes CASRGFDRAAYEQYF. Complete variable domain (other parts from reference TRBV5-5 and TRBJ2-7): DAGVTQSPTHLIKTRGQQVTLRCSPISGHKSVSWYQQVLGQGPQFIFQYYEKEERGRGNFPDRFSARQFPNYSSELNVNALLLGDSALYLCASRGFDRAAYEQYFGPGTRLTVT.

The chain is built from TRBV19 and TRBJ1-2; a possible D gene is TRBD1 (6 bases). The germline V and J ends were trimmed by 6 bases and 3 bases, with 11 bases remaining between them. This CDR3 is built from 13 residues. Germline loops: CDR1 LNHDA, CDR2 SQIVND (reference sequence). The CDR3 reads CASSQGQYYGYTF. CDR3 nucleotides: TGTGCCAGTAGCCAAGGACAGTACTATGGCTACACCTTC.

The chain combines TRBV13 with TRBJ2-1; 13 bases align to TRBD2. The V gene end was trimmed by 5 bases and the J gene end by 8 bases; junction bases not matched to a gene: 12. This CDR3 region has 17 residues. The V gene's germline CDR1 is PRHDT and CDR2 FYEKMQ (reference sequence). CDR3 in amino acids: CASSLWTSGSKMDEQFF. Written as DNA, the CDR3 is TGTGCCAGCAGCCTATGGACTAGCGGGAGTAAAATGGATGAGCAGTTCTTC.

V usage is TRBV2 and J usage is TRBJ2-1; 12 positions match TRBD2. After removal of 7 bases from V and 4 bases from J, the junction contained 11 bases not matched to a gene. In germline, CDR1 is SNHLY, CDR2 FYNNEI. CDR3 length: 17 residues. The CDR3 DNA sequence: TGTGCCAGCACCGGGATGGGAGGGACTAGCGGGTACAATGAGCAGTTCTTC. Protein sequence: CASTGMGGTSGYNEQFF.

This chain joins TRBV18 and TRBJ2-1, with 7 bases that match TRBD2. With V trimmed by 4 bases and J by 8 bases, 14 bases remained unmatched. Germline V gene data show CDR1 as KGHSH and CDR2 as LQKENI. This CDR3 is built from 16 residues. The CDR3: CASSLTGGEGIDEQFF. The CDR3, as DNA: TGTGCCAGCTCACTCACCGGTGGGGAGGGGATAGATGAGCAGTTCTTC.

This chain links TRBV7-2 with TRBJ2-7; 10 bases line up with TRBD2. The CDR3 has 15 residues. Germline V lookup: CDR1 SGHTA, CDR2 FQGNSA. The V segment lost 4 bases and the J segment 6 bases; nucleotides outside the gene matches: 9. The CDR3 sequence is CASSSPLAGVGEQYF. Written as DNA, the CDR3 is TGTGCCAGCAGCTCCCCTCTAGCGGGAGTCGGCGAGCAGTACTTC.

The V gene is TRBV18, the J gene TRBJ2-1, with a possible D match to TRBD2 (6 bases). The ends were cut back, 1 base at V and 6 bases at J, with 13 bases in the middle. Germline CDR1 and CDR2: KGHSH and LQKENI. The CDR3 totals 15 residues. The CDR3, as DNA: TGTGCCAGCTCACCACAACTAGCTGGGGCCAATGAGCAGTTCTTC. Translating gives CASSPQLAGANEQFF. Full variable domain (rest looked up from reference TRBV18 and TRBJ2-1): NAGVMQNPRHLVRRRGQEARLRCSPMKGHSHVYWYRQLPEEGLKFMVYLQKENIIDESGMPKERFSAEFPKEGPSILRIQQVVRGDSAAYFCASSPQLAGANEQFFGPGTRLTVL.

The CDR3 protein is CAWSVLAGGEQFF. CDR3 nucleotides: TGTGCCTGGAGTGTATTAGCGGGAGGTGAGCAGTTCTTC. The chain joins TRBV30 to TRBJ2-1; 10 positions match TRBD2. The germline V gene encodes CDR1 GTSNPN and CDR2 SVGIG (reference sequence). V gave up 0 bases and J gave up 9 bases; unmatched junction bases: 2. The CDR3 is 13 amino acids.

This chain links TRBV5-1 with TRBJ2-5; 9 bases line up with TRBD1. Germline CDR1 is SGHRS and CDR2 is YFSETQ. The V and J ends lost 0 bases and 2 bases, in that order; junction bases with no gene match: 5. This CDR3 has 16 amino acids. The CDR3 DNA sequence: TGCGCCAGCAGCTTGGCTCCCGGGACAGGGCAAGAGACCCAGTACTTC. Its translation: CASSLAPGTGQETQYF.

The V and J genes are TRBV2 and TRBJ2-2; tentative D call: TRBD2 (5 bases). CDR1 is SNHLY, CDR2 FYNNEI, per germline. This CDR3 contains 16 residues. With 4 bases removed from V and 5 bases from J, the gap between germline ends came to 17 bases. CDR3 DNA sequence: TGTGCCAGCAGTGTGGTCTCTTCAACTAGAACCGGGGAGCTGTTTTTT. This translates into CASSVVSSTRTGELFF.

The genes are TRBV5-1 and TRBJ2-1; TRBD2 aligns across 7 bases. Germline lookup yields CDR1 SGHRS and CDR2 YFSETQ. This CDR3 has 16 amino acids. The V gene end was trimmed by 1 base and the J gene end by 0 bases; junction bases not matched to a gene: 4. In DNA, the CDR3 is TGCGCCAGCAGCTTGATCGGCGGGAGCTCCTACAATGAGCAGTTCTTC. Translating gives CASSLIGGSSYNEQFF. Full variable domain (missing parts from reference TRBV5-1 and TRBJ2-1): KAGVTQTPRYLIKTRGQQVTLSCSPISGHRSVSWYQQTPGQGLQFLFEYFSETQRNKGNFPGRFSGRQFSNSRSEMNVSTLELGDSALYLCASSLIGGSSYNEQFFGPGTRLTVL.

The chain combines TRBV2 with TRBJ2-7; the match to TRBD2 covers 12 bases. V lost 5 bases and J lost 3; bases outside the gene matches: 5. This CDR3 comprises 15 residues. Looked up from germline, CDR1 is SNHLY and CDR2 is FYNNEI. CDR3 in amino acids: CASSYGLAGFYEQYF. The CDR3 nucleotides read TGTGCCAGCAGTTATGGACTAGCGGGATTCTACGAGCAGTACTTC.

The CDR3 DNA sequence: TGTGCCAGCTCACCCACCACGGGGAATGAGCAGTTCTTC. Amino acids: CASSPTTGNEQFF. The chain combines TRBV18 with TRBJ2-1; possibly TRBD2 for D (5 bases). The germline V and J ends were trimmed by 3 bases and 7 bases, with 10 bases remaining between them. Looked up from germline, CDR1 is KGHSH and CDR2 is LQKENI. There are 13 residues in the CDR3.

The chain is built from TRBV10-3 and TRBJ2-1; 10 nucleotides match TRBD1. CDR3 length: 18 amino acids. J was trimmed by 3 bases and V by 0 bases; bases with no gene match: 8. The germline gives CDR1 ENHRY, CDR2 SYGVKD. The DNA of the CDR3 is TGTGCCATCAGTGAGTCGACGGACCGGACAGGGGGCTACAATGAGCAGTTCTTC. It encodes CAISESTDRTGGYNEQFF.

The CDR3 sequence is CASSYGQGSTEAFF. The CDR3 bases are TGTGCCAGCAGTTACGGGCAGGGGAGCACTGAAGCTTTCTTT. The chain carries TRBV6-5 and TRBJ1-1; a weak D match, TRBD1 (6 bases). The germline V gene has CDR1 MNHEY and CDR2 SVGAGI. This CDR3 spans 14 amino acids. V lost 2 bases and J 4 bases, leaving 11 bases between the germline ends.

The V call is TRBV19, the J call TRBJ1-5; 9 bases line up with TRBD1. This CDR3 spans 15 amino acids. From germline, CDR1 is LNHDA and CDR2 SQIVND (reference sequence). Unmatched junction bases numbered 6, after V lost 6 bases and J lost 3 bases. CDR3: CASRPGTGLNQPQHF. CDR3 bases: TGTGCCAGTAGACCCGGGACAGGGCTCAATCAGCCCCAGCATTTT.

The genes are TRBV6-5 and TRBJ2-5, with 9 bases fitting TRBD1. The CDR3 is made up of 15 amino acids. The J segment lost 5 bases and the V segment lost 0 bases, leaving 4 bases of the junction unmatched. Per germline, CDR1 MNHEY and CDR2 SVGAGI. This CDR3 reads CASSYSQGAGETQYF. DNA of the CDR3: TGTGCCAGCAGTTACTCACAGGGGGCGGGGGAGACCCAGTACTTC.

With regard to this clone: Mismatch with germline at one junction end may stem from a read error. The chain is built from TRBV30 and TRBJ2-3, with 9 bases matching TRBD2. This CDR3 is built from 11 residues. Germline CDR1 is GTSNPN and CDR2 is SVGIG (reference sequence). In DNA form, the CDR3 reads TGTGCCTGGAGGGGGGCTAGCGGGACTAATTTT. Translated, it gives CAWRGASGTNF.

This clone was seen more than once but under ten times. The chain couples TRBV2 to TRBJ2-2; the D gene is possibly TRBD1 (6 bases). The CDR3 contains 13 residues. Trimming removed 10 bases at V and 3 bases at J, with 12 bases between. Germline V lookup: CDR1 SNHLY, CDR2 FYNNEI. CDR3 DNA: TGTGCCACCTCTGAGGGGGACACCGGGGAGCTGTTTTTT. The encoded protein is CATSEGDTGELFF.

The chain employs TRBV28 and TRBJ2-3; weak D call: TRBD1 (5 bases). The germline V gene has CDR1 MDHEN and CDR2 SYDVKM. The V end was cut by 4 bases, the J end by 2 bases, with 16 bases between. This CDR3 spans 16 amino acids. CDR3 DNA: TGTGCCAGCAGTTACAAAACAGGCGACCCCACAGATACGCAGTATTTT. Translation: CASSYKTGDPTDTQYF.

The chain couples TRBV6-1 to TRBJ2-3, with 9 bases matching TRBD2. This CDR3 comprises 15 residues. V trimming: 4 bases; J trimming: 2 bases; junction bases outside the gene matches: 4. The germline V gene encodes CDR1 MNHNS and CDR2 SASEGT. This CDR3 is CASSGAGGVTDTQYF. The CDR3, as DNA: TGTGCCAGCAGTGGGGCGGGAGGGGTCACAGATACGCAGTATTTT.

Written as DNA, the CDR3 is TGTGCCAGCAGCTCTCACACTGAAGCTTTCTTT. It translates to CASSSHTEAFF. The J gene is TRBJ1-1, the V gene TRBV7-9, with D unclear. The CDR3 consists of 11 residues. Germline V gene data show CDR1 as SEHNR and CDR2 as FQNEAQ (reference sequence). Deletions cut 4 bases from V and 3 bases from J, with 3 bases between.

The chain combines TRBV11-2 with TRBJ2-7, with TRBD1 as a possible D gene (6 bases). Germline CDR1 is SGHAT and CDR2 is FQNNGV. Trimming took 1 base from V and 4 from J, leaving 14 bases between them. This CDR3 spans 15 amino acids. This chain's CDR3 is CASSLGRGPFYEQYF. DNA for the CDR3: TGTGCCAGCAGCTTAGGCAGGGGCCCGTTTTACGAGCAGTACTTC.

CDR3 DNA: TGTGCCACCAGAGGGACAGGGGGCGCCGAGCAGTACTTC. Translating it yields CATRGTGGAEQYF. The chain carries TRBV19 and TRBJ2-7, with 12 bases that match TRBD1. Trimming took 10 bases from V and 6 from J; bases not matched to a gene: 7. The germline V gene encodes CDR1 LNHDA and CDR2 SQIVND (reference sequence). There are 13 residues in the CDR3.

The genes are TRBV4-1 and TRBJ2-5; 9 nucleotides align to TRBD1. Germline V gene sequence: CDR1 MGHRA, CDR2 YSYEKL. The junction had 4 bases not matched to a gene; V was cut back by 1 base and J by 4 bases. The CDR3 is 15 residues long. The CDR3 here is CASSQVWTGVETQYF. The CDR3 bases are TGCGCCAGCAGCCAAGTTTGGACAGGGGTAGAGACCCAGTACTTC.

The genes are TRBV19 and TRBJ1-1; the D is unclear. Germline-derived CDR1 and CDR2 are LNHDA and SQIVND (reference sequence). The CDR3 is 15 amino acids. The V end lost 0 bases, the J end lost 1 base, and 9 bases lay between the germline ends. CDR3 sequence: CASSIEVNRNTEAFF. The CDR3 DNA reads TGTGCCAGTAGTATAGAAGTTAACAGGAACACTGAAGCTTTCTTT.

The V gene is TRBV28, the J gene TRBJ1-2; tentative D call: TRBD1 (6 bases). Deletions cut 3 bases from V and 0 bases from J, with 14 bases between. This CDR3 comprises 16 residues. CDR1 and CDR2 from the germline V gene are MDHEN and SYDVKM. DNA for the CDR3: TGTGCCAGCAGTTTGGGGGGCGGGGGGACTAACTATGGCTACACCTTC. Translated, it gives CASSLGGGGTNYGYTF.